This T cell receptor (beta chain) is drawn from a study of graft-versus-host responses after intestinal transplantation. Measured with immunoSEQ multiplex PCR; TCRdb has only the in-frame clones, and not every one. The profile shows about 29,000 clones, about 92% of them singletons. This clonotype originated in a human patient who received an intestinal transplant, so some T cells may come from the graft donor. Sequencing was performed on PBMCs, taken approximately 69 days after intestinal transplant.

CDR3 bases: TGTGCCAGCACCCCGAGCACAGATACGCAGTATTTT. This gives the protein CASTPSTDTQYF. The chain carries TRBV2 and TRBJ2-3; no reliable D call. Trimming left V 7 bases short and J 0 bases short, with 5 bases between. The V gene's germline CDR1 is SNHLY and CDR2 FYNNEI. The CDR3 runs to 12 residues.